This T cell receptor beta chain was sequenced during a study of T-cell memory formation after mild COVID-19. Points from the study as a whole: Contracting clones, day 15 to 85, had balanced CD4/CD8, and later expanders favored CD4+. The second-wave clones peaking on day 37 were not confirmed as SARS-CoV-2-specific.

As for this clonotype: Its antigen is not known.

One entry per CDR3 protein, called by TCRdb with MiXCR from the 5' RACE reads. This sample has under 600,000 distinct CDR3 sequences, with about 22% found just once. This sequence originates from an adult woman who had mild COVID-19 (a few samples of this study predate the infection). Cell type and time point are not known. Material for sequencing was PBMCs or a T cell subset sorted from them (not recorded which).

In DNA form, the CDR3 reads TGTGCCAGCAGTGCAAGGGACAGCCGTACCTACGAGCAGTACTTC. Translated: CASSARDSRTYEQYF. The chain uses TRBV6-1 and TRBJ2-7; 7 nucleotides align to TRBD1. V shed 4 bases, J shed 2 bases, and the junction held 8 bases outside the gene matches. CDR3 length equals 15 residues. Per the germline V gene, CDR1 is MNHNS and CDR2 is SASEGT.